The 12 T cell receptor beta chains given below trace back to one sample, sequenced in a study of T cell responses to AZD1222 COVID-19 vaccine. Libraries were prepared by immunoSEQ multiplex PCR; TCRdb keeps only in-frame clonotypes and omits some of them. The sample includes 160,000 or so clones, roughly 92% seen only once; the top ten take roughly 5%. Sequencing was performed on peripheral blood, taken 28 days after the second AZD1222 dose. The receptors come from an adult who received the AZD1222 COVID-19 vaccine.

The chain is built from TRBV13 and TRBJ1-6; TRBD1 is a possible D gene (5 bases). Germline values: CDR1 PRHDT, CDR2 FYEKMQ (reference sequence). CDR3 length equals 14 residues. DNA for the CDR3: TGTGCAGGGGAAGGGATCGTCTATAATTCACCCCTCCACTTT. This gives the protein CAGEGIVYNSPLHF.

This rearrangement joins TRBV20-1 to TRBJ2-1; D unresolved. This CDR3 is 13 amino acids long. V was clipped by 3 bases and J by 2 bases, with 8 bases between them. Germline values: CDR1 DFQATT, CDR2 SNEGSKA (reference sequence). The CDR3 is CSASHWAYNEQFF. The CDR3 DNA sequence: TGCAGTGCTAGTCACTGGGCCTACAATGAGCAGTTCTTC.

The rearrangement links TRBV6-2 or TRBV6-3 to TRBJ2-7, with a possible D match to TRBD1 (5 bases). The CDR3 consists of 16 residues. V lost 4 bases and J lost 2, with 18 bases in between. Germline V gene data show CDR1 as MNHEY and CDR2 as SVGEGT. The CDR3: CASSSYQGPKTYEQYF. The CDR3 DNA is TGTGCCAGCAGTTCTTACCAGGGCCCGAAGACCTACGAGCAGTACTTC.

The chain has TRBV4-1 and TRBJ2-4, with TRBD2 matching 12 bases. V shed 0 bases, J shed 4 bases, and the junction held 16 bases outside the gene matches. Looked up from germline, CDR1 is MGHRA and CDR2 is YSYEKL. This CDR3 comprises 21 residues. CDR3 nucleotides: TGCGCCAGCAGCCAAGATCGGTGGGGGACTAGCGGGCCCCAAGTGAAAAACATTCAGTACTTC. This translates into CASSQDRWGTSGPQVKNIQYF.

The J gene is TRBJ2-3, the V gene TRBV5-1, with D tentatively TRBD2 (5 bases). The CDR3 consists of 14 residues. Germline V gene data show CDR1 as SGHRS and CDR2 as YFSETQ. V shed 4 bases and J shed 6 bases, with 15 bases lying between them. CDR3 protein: CASSTGIKSDTQYF. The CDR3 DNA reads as TGCGCCAGCAGCACCGGGATTAAAAGCGATACGCAGTATTTT.

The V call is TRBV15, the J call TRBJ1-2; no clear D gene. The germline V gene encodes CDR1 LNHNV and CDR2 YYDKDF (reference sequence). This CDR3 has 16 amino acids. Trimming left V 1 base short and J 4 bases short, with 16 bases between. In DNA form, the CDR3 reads TGTGCCACCAGCAGAGCCATTGGACGAGGACCCTATGGCTACACCTTC. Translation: CATSRAIGRGPYGYTF.

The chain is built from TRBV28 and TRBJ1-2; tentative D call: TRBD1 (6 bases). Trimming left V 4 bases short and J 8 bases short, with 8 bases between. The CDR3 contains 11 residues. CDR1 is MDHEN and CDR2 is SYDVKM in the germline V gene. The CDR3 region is CASSYREGYTF. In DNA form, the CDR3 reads TGTGCCAGCAGTTACAGGGAGGGCTACACCTTC.

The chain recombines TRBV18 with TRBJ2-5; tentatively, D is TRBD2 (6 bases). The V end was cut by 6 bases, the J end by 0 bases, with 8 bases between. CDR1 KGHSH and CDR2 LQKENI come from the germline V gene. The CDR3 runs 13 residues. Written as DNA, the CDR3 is TGTGCCAGCTCGGCGGGGAACCAAGAGACCCAGTACTTC. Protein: CASSAGNQETQYF.

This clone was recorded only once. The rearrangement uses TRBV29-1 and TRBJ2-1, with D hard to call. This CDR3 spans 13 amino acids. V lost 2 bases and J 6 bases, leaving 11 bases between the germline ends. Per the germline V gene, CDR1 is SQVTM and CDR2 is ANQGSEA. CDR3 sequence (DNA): TGCAGCGTTGAATCAGTGGGCGTCAATGAGCAGTTCTTC. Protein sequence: CSVESVGVNEQFF.

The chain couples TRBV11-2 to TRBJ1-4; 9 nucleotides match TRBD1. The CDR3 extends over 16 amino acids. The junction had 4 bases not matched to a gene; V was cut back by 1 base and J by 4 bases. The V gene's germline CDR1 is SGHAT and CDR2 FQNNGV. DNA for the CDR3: TGTGCCAGCAGCTTAGGATGGGACAGGGATAATGAAAAACTGTTTTTT. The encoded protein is CASSLGWDRDNEKLFF.

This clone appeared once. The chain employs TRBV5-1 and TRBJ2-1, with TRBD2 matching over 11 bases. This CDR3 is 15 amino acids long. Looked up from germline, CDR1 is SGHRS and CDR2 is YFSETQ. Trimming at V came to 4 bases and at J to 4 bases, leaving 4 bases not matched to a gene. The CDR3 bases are TGCGCCAGCAGCCCGGGACTAGCGGCTTACAATGAGCAGTTCTTC. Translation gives CASSPGLAAYNEQFF.

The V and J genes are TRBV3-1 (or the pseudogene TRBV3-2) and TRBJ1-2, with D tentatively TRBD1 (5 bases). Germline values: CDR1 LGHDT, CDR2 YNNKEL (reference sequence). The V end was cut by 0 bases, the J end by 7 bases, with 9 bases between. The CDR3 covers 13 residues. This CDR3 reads CASSQDRGAGYTF. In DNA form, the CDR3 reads TGTGCCAGCAGCCAAGATAGAGGGGCTGGCTACACCTTC.